The T cell receptor beta chain under discussion was sequenced for a study of T cell responses to AZD1222 COVID-19 vaccine. Turning to the study itself: Analyses pooled second doses at about 4 or about 12 weeks.

On this clone itself: The antigen is not known.

Repertoires were generated with immunoSEQ multiplex PCR, while TCRdb's copy carries only in-frame clones and drops some. Found here are around 140,000 clones, 85% to 95% of them singletons; the top ten hold 5% to 6.5%. Study-wide findings and caveats: Nearly half of spike-specific TCRs reportedly target variant regions that are unmutated in the B.1.351 and B.1.1.7 variants. Spike was spanned by vaccine-associated CD4 TCRs, which were dominant at 160-218 and 743-854.

Germline CDR1 and CDR2: SGHTA and FQGTGA. CDR3 length: 16 residues. The J segment lost 1 base and the V segment lost 5 bases, leaving 7 bases of the junction unmatched. The V gene is TRBV7-3, the J gene TRBJ2-3, with 9 bases aligning to TRBD2. This specimen was peripheral blood, taken on day 0 of AZD1222 vaccination. The sequence was obtained from an adult in good health. The CDR3 coding sequence is TGTGCCAGCAGCCAAGCAATAGCGGGAGGCACAGATACGCAGTATTTT. It encodes CASSQAIAGGTDTQYF.